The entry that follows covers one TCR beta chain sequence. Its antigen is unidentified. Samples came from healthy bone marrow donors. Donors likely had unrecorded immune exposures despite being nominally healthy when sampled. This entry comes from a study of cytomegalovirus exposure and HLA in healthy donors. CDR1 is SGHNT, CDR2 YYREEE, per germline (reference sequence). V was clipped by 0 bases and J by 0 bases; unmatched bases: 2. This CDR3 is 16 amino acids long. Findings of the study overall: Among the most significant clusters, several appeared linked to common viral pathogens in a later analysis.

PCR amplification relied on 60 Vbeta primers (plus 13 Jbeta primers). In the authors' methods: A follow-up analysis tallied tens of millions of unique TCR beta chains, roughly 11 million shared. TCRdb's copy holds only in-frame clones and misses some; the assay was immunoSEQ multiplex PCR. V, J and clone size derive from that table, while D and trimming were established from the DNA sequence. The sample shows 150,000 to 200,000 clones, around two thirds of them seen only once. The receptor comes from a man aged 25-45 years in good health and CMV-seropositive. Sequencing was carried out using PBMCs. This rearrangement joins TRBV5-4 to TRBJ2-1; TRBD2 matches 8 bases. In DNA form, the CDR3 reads TGTGCCAGCAGCTTGGGTACTAGCGGCTCCTACAATGAGCAGTTCTTC. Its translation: CASSLGTSGSYNEQFF.